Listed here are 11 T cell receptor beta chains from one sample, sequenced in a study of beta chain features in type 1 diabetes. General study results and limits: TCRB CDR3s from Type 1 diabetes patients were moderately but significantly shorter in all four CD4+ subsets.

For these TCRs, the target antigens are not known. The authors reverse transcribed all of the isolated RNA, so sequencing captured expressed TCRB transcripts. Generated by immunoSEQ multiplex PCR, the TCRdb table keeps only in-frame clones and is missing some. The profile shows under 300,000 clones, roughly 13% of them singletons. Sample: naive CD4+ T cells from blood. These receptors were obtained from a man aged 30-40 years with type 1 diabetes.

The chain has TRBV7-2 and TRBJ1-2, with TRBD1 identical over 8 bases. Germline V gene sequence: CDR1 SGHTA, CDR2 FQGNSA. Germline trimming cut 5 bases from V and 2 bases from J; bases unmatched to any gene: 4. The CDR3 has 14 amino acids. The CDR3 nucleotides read TGTGCCAGCAGCCTTTGGACAGGGAACTATGGCTACACCTTC. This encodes CASSLWTGNYGYTF. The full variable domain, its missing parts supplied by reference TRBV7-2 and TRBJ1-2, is GAGVSQSPSNKVTEKGKDVELRCDPISGHTALYWYRQSLGQGLEFLIYFQGNSAPDKSGLPSDRFSAERTGGSVSTLTIQRTQQEDSAVYLCASSLWTGNYGYTFGSGTRLTVV.

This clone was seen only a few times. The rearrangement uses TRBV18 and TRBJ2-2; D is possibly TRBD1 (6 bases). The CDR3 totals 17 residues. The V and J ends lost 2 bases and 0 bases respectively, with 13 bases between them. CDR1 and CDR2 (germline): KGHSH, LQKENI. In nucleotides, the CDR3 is TGTGCCAGCTCACCAAGCAGGGGTCCTGCGAACACCGGGGAGCTGTTTTTT. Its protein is CASSPSRGPANTGELFF.

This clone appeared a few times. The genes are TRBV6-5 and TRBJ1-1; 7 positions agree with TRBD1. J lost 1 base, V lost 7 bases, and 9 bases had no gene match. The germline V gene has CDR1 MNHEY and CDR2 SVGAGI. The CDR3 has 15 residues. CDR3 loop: CASTKGAERNTEAFF. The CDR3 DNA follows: TGTGCCAGCACAAAGGGGGCGGAAAGGAACACTGAAGCTTTCTTT.

This CDR3 is CASRTGGSEQYF. For the CDR3, the DNA is TGTGCCAGCAGGACAGGGGGTTCCGAGCAGTACTTC. V gene TRBV11-3 combines with J gene TRBJ2-7, with 9 positions matching TRBD1. The CDR3 runs 12 residues. Germline V gives CDR1 SGHNT, CDR2 YENEEA. The ends lost 6 bases at V and 6 bases at J; junction bases unmatched: 3.

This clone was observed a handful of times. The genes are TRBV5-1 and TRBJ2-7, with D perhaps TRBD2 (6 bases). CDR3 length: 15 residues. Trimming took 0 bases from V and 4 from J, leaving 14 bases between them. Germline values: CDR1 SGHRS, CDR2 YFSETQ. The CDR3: CASSLETRYSYEQYF. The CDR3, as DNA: TGCGCCAGCAGCTTGGAGACTAGATATTCGTACGAGCAGTACTTC. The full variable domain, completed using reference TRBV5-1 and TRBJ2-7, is KAGVTQTPRYLIKTRGQQVTLSCSPISGHRSVSWYQQTPGQGLQFLFEYFSETQRNKGNFPGRFSGRQFSNSRSEMNVSTLELGDSALYLCASSLETRYSYEQYFGPGTRLTVT.

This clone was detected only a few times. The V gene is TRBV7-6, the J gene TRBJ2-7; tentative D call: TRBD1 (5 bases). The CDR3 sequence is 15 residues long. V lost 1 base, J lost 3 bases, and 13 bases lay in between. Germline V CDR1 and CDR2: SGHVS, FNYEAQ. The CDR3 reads CASSLGQGDLYEQYF. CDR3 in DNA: TGTGCCAGCAGCTTAGGGCAGGGTGACCTCTACGAGCAGTACTTC.

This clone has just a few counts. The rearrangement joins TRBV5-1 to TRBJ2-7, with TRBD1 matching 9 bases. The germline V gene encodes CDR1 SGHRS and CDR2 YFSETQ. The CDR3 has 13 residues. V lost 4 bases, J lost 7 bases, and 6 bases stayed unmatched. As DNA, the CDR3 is TGCGCCAGCAGCCAGGGACAGGGAGGGGAGCAGTACTTC. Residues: CASSQGQGGEQYF. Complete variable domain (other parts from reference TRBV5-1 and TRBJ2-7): KAGVTQTPRYLIKTRGQQVTLSCSPISGHRSVSWYQQTPGQGLQFLFEYFSETQRNKGNFPGRFSGRQFSNSRSEMNVSTLELGDSALYLCASSQGQGGEQYFGPGTRLTVT.

This chain's CDR3 is CASSFAGAEETQYF. In nucleotides, the CDR3 is TGCGCCAGCAGCTTCGCAGGGGCAGAAGAGACCCAGTACTTC. The gene calls are TRBV5-1 and TRBJ2-5; tentatively, D is TRBD1 (6 bases). Germline CDR1 SGHRS, CDR2 YFSETQ. The CDR3 contains 14 residues. The V end was cut by 2 bases, the J end by 3 bases, with 11 bases between.

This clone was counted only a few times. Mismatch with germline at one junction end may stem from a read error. CDR3 protein: CAWGARLTGSPFPMKF. As DNA, the CDR3 is TGTGCCTGGGGGGCCCGATTGACAGGGAGTCCCTTCCCGATGAAATTC. The chain links TRBV30 to TRBJ1-2; 7 bases agree with TRBD1. This CDR3 is 16 amino acids long. Germline-derived CDR1 and CDR2 are GTSNPN and SVGIG (reference sequence).

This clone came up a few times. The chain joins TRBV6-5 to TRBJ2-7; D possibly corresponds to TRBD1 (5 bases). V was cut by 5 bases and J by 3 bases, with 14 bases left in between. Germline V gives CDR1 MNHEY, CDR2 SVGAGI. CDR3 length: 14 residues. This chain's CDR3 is CASSPRGHDYEQYF. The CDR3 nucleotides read TGTGCCAGCAGTCCGAGAGGACATGACTACGAGCAGTACTTC.

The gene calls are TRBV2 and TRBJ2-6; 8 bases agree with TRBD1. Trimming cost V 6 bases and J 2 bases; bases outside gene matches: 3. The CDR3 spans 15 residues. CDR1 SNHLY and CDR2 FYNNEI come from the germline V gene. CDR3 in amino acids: CASRGQAPGANVLTF. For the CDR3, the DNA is TGTGCCAGCAGGGGACAGGCCCCTGGGGCCAACGTCCTGACTTTC. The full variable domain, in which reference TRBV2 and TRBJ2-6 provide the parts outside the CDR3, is EPEVTQTPSHQVTQMGQEVILRCVPISNHLYFYWYRQILGQKVEFLVSFYNNEISEKSEIFDDQFSVERPDGSNFTLKIRSTKLEDSAMYFCASRGQAPGANVLTFGAGSRLTVL.